This T cell receptor beta chain comes out of a study of T-cell reconstitution after alpha-beta-depleted transplantation in children. There are a few counts of this clonotype. This sample's TCRbeta library carried unique molecular identifier barcodes. TCRdb recomputed calls from the PCR reads with MiXCR, one row per CDR3 protein. The sample has about 610,000 distinct CDR3 sequences, about 11% seen once. Germline CDR1 SGDLS, CDR2 YYNGEE. V lost 1 base, J lost 6 bases, and 11 bases lay in between. The CDR3 consists of 13 residues. Here the sequenced sample was PBMCs from the stem cell graft donor, taken from the stem cell graft. This TCR was recovered from a human donor who donated a stem cell graft to a child with acute myeloid leukemia. V usage is TRBV9 and J usage is TRBJ2-7; TRBD2 might be the D (6 bases). The CDR3 is CASSVTSSSEQYF. In DNA form, the CDR3 reads TGTGCCAGCAGCGTAACTAGCTCCAGCGAGCAGTACTTC.